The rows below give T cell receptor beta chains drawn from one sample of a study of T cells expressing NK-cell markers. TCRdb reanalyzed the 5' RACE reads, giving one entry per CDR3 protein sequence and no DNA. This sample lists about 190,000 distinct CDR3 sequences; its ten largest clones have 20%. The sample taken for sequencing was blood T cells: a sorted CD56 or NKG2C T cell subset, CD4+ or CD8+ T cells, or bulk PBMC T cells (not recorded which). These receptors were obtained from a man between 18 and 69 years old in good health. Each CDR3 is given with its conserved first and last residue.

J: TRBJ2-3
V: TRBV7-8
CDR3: CASSSRVAGGPRDTQYF

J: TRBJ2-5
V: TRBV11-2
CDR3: CASSLGTGGAEETQYF

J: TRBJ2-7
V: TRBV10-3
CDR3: CAISESAYREQYF

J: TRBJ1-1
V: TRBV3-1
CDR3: CASSQEREGRTEAFF

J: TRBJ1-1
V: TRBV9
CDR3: CASSYLEGGYWEAFF

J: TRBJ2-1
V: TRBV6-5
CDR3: CASSPAKTPSSYNEQFF

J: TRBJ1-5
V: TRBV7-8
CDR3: CASTTAGGFSNQPQHF

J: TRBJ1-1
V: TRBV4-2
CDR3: CASSQDGAGTMNTEAFF

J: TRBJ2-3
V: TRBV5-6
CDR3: CASSQGDSLDTQYF

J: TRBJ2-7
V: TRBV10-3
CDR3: CAISESGGNSMEQYF

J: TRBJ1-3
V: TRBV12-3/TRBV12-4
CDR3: CASSPGRVHSGNTIYF

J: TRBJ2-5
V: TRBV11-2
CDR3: CASSEKSSGGFQETQYF

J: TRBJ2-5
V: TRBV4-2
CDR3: CASSQDIATSGGGETQYF

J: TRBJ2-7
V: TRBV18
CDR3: CASSHWPGQGPYEQYF

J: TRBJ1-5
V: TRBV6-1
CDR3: CASSAETGVQPQHF

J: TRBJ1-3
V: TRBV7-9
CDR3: CASSPIGGPGNTIYF

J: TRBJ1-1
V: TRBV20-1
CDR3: CSARAGHTEAFF

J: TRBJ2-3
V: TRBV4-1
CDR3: CASSPGPGGTDTQYF

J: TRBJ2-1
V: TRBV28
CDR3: CASSSDRLTDEQFF

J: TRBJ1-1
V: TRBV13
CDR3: CASSSSQGAWTEAFF

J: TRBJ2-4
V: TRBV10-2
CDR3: CASSRGLAVAKNIQYF

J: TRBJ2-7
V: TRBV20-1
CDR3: CSARPVDRETYEQYF

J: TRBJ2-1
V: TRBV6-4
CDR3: CASRPSGGADEQFF

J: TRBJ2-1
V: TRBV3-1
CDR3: CASSLGLAGDINEQFF

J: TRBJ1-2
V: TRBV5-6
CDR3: CASSLMVGNYGYTF

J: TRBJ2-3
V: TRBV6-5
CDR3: CASSTWWGSTDTQYF

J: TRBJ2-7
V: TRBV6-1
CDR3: CASSQGLGDEQYF

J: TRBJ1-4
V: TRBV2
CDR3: CARKDRGHGKLFF

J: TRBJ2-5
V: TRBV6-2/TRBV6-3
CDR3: CASSYAPGLPSGYQETQYF

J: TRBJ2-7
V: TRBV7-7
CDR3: CASSLADGTYEQYF

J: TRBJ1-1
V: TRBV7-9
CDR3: CASSLSFREKRDTEAFF

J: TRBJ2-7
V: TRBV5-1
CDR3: CASSLGQGGGGNEQYF

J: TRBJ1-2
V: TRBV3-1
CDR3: CASSFRTGHYGYTF